This T cell receptor beta chain was obtained from a study of vaccination and CD4 T cells after COVID-19. The wider study: Stimulation of cells relied on overlapping spike peptides derived from SARS-CoV-2, HCoV-NL63, HCoV-OC43 and HCoV-229E. Some control cultures received a CEFX pool, which served as the positive control. Others received an HIV-1 Nef pool or no peptide.

On this clonotype itself: The antigen is undetermined.

Sequenced with the Oncomine TCR Beta short-read assay was DNA taken from cultured CD4+ T cells. MiXCR, applied by TCRdb to the PCR reads, yields one record per CDR3 protein. The sample lists some 15,000 distinct CDR3 sequences, around 50% occurring once. Treatment defined: approximately nine-day PBMC culture with coronavirus spike peptide pools or control peptides (ViraFEST assay). Peptide pools at approximately 10 ug/ml stimulated two million PBMCs per well with about 9.4 IU/ml IL-2. The source is a human donor who had recovered from COVID-19. The sequenced sample consisted of CD4+ T cells from blood, cultured in vitro.

The CDR3 reads CASRRDRGSYEQYF. In DNA, the CDR3 is TGTGCCAGCAGACGAGACAGGGGATCCTACGAGCAGTACTTC. V is TRBV6-1 and J is TRBJ2-7; 8 bases line up with TRBD1. The germline gives CDR1 MNHNS, CDR2 SASEGT. Losses at the gene ends were 6 bases for V and 1 base for J; bases not matched to a gene: 5. This CDR3 has 14 residues.